A selection of T cell receptor beta chains follows, all from one sample in a study of T cell changes during pregnancy in multiple sclerosis. Libraries were prepared by immunoSEQ multiplex PCR; TCRdb keeps only in-frame clonotypes and omits some of them. The sample comprises 55,000 to 85,000 clones, less than 95% of which are singletons, and approximately 0.58% rests with the top ten. The material sequenced was peripheral blood, taken in the third trimester of pregnancy. These TCRs come from a female donor with multiple sclerosis, enrolled in a pregnancy study. The CDR3 runs from the conserved cysteine through the conserved F or W. Each record gives: CDR3 protein, CDR3 DNA, J gene, clone size, V gene, D gene, CDR3 length. A D gene is named only where the DNA matches it firmly. Size tells how often a clone was seen (once, few, many) or the class of an expanded clone, and some rows leave it out.

CASGGNQPQHF	TGTGCCAGCGGAGGCAATCAGCCCCAGCATTTT	TRBJ1-5	NA	TRBV6-6	NA	11
CASSVAARGTEAFF	TGTGCCAGCAGCGTAGCGGCGCGGGGGACTGAAGCTTTCTTT	TRBJ1-1	NA	TRBV9	NA	14
CASSLALAGSYEQYF	TGTGCCAGCAGCTTGGCACTAGCCGGGTCCTACGAGCAGTACTTC	TRBJ2-7	NA	TRBV5-5	NA	15
CASSIMGPAGGNTEAFF	TGTGCCAGTAGTATTATGGGGCCAGCGGGAGGCAACACTGAAGCTTTCTTT	TRBJ1-1	NA	TRBV19	NA	17
CASRLTGSSYNSPLHF	TGTGCCAGCAGGTTGACAGGGAGCTCCTATAATTCACCCCTCCACTTT	TRBJ1-6	NA	TRBV5-6	TRBD1	16
CASSLARDRGAFF	TGTGCCAGCAGCTTAGCCCGGGACAGGGGAGCTTTCTTT	TRBJ1-1	once	TRBV7-2	TRBD1	13
CASSPRTGGRYEQYF	TGTGCCAGCAGCCCCAGGACAGGGGGGAGGTACGAGCAGTACTTC	TRBJ2-7	NA	TRBV7-9	TRBD1	15
CASSPSGNTIYF	TGTGCCAGCAGCCCATCCGGAAACACCATATATTTT	TRBJ1-3	NA	TRBV7-2	NA	12
CASSLVRGGSYEQYF	TGTGCCAGCAGTTTAGTACGCGGGGGATCGTACGAGCAGTACTTC	TRBJ2-7	NA	TRBV27	TRBD2	15
CASKEGSGGYTF	TGTGCCAGTAAAGAGGGTTCGGGTGGCTACACCTTC	TRBJ1-2	NA	TRBV19	NA	12
CAIRKTSNSYNEQFF	TGTGCCATCAGGAAGACTAGTAACTCCTACAATGAGCAGTTCTTC	TRBJ2-1	NA	TRBV10-3	NA	15
CASSDERTGMSYNEQFF	TGTGCCAGCAGCGACGAGAGGACGGGAATGTCCTACAATGAGCAGTTCTTC	TRBJ2-1	NA	TRBV2	NA	17
CASRQTSGGSNEQFF	TGTGCCAGCAGGCAGACGAGCGGCGGGTCGAATGAGCAGTTCTTC	TRBJ2-1	NA	TRBV7-6	NA	15
CASSDSSGYGYTF	TGTGCCAGCAGTGACTCATCAGGCTATGGCTACACCTTC	TRBJ1-2	NA	TRBV6-4	NA	13
CASSLTVGEYGYTF	TGTGCCAGCAGCTTAACTGTAGGGGAATATGGCTACACCTTC	TRBJ1-2	NA	TRBV7-6	NA	14
CATRLLRAAERAFF	TGTGCCACCAGACTTTTGAGGGCGGCGGAAAGAGCTTTCTTT	TRBJ1-1	NA	TRBV15	NA	14
CASGPAGEETQYF	TGTGCTAGTGGCCCCGCCGGGGAGGAGACCCAGTACTTC	TRBJ2-5	NA	TRBV12-5	NA	13
CASMRTSGGEISYEQYF	TGTGCCAGCATGAGAACTAGCGGGGGGGAAATCTCCTACGAGCAGTACTTC	TRBJ2-7	NA	TRBV2	TRBD2	17
CASSPQTSNTGELFF	TGTGCCAGCAGCCCCCAGACTTCGAACACCGGGGAGCTGTTTTTT	TRBJ2-2	NA	TRBV7-3	NA	15
CASNRQGVGYGYTF	TGTGCCAGCAACCGACAGGGGGTGGGCTATGGCTACACCTTC	TRBJ1-2	NA	TRBV7-9	TRBD1	14
CAIRDSSGNTIYF	TGTGCCATCAGGGACAGCTCTGGAAACACCATATATTTT	TRBJ1-3	NA	TRBV10-3	NA	13
CSVEKPDSFSGNTIYF	TGCAGCGTAGAAAAGCCGGACAGCTTCTCTGGAAACACCATATATTTT	TRBJ1-3	NA	TRBV29-1	NA	16